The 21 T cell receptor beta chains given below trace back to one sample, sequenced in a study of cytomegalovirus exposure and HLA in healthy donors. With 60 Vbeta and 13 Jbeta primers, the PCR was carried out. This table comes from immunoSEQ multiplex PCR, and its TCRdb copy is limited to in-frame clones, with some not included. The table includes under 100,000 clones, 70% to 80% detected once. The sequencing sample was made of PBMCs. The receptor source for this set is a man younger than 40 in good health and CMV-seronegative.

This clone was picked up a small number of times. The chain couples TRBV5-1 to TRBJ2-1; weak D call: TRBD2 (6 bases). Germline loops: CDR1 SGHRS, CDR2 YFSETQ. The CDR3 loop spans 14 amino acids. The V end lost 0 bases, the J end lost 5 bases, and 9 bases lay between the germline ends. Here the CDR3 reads CASSLGGENNEQFF. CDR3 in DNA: TGCGCCAGCAGCTTGGGGGGGGAGAACAATGAGCAGTTCTTC.

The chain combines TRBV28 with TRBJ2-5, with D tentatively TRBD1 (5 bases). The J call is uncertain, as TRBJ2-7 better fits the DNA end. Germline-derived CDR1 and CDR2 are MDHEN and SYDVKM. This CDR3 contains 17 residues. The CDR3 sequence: CASSLGAWEDNSYEQYF. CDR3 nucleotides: TGTGCCAGCAGTTTAGGGGCCTGGGAAGATAACTCCTACGAGCAGTACTTC.

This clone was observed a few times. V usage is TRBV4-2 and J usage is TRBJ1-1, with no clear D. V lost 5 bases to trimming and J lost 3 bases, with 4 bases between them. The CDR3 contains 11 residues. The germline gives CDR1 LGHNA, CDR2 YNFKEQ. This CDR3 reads CASSADTEAFF. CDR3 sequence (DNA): TGTGCCAGCAGCGCGGACACTGAAGCTTTCTTT.

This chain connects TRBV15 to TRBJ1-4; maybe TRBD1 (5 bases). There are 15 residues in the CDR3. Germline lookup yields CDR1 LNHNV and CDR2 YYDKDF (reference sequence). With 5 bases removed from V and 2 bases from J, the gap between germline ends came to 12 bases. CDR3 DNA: TGTGCCACCAGCGAGAACCAGGGTACTAATGAAAAACTGTTTTTT. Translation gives CATSENQGTNEKLFF.

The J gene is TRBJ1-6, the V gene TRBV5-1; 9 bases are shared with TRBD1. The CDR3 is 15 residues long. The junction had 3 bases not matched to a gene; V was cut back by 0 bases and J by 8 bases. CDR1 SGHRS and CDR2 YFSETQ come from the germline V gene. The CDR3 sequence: CASSLGTGAYSPLHF. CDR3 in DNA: TGCGCCAGCAGCTTGGGGACAGGGGCTTATTCACCCCTCCACTTT.

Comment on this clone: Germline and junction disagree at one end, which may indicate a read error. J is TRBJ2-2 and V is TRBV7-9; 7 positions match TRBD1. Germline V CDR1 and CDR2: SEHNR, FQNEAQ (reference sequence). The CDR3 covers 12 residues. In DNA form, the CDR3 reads TGTTCCAGCCTCACAGGGGAGAGGGAGCTGTTTTTT. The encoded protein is CSSLTGERELFF.

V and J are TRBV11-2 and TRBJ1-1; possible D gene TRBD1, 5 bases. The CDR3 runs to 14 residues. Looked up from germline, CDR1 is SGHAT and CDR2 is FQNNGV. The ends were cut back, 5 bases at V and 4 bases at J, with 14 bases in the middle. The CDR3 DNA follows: TGTGCCAGCAGCCCAGGAAGACAGACCACTGAAGCTTTCTTT. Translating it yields CASSPGRQTTEAFF. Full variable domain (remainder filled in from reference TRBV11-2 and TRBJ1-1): EAGVAQSPRYKIIEKRQSVAFWCNPISGHATLYWYQQILGQGPKLLIQFQNNGVVDDSQLPKDRFSAERLKGVDSTLKIQPAKLEDSAVYLCASSPGRQTTEAFFGQGTRLTVV.

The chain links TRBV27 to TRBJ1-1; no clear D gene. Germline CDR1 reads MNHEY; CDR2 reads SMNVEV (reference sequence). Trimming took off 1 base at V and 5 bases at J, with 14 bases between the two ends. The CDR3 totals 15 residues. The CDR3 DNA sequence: TGTGCCAGCAGTTTATTCCCTTTGCCAGATACTGAAGCTTTCTTT. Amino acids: CASSLFPLPDTEAFF.

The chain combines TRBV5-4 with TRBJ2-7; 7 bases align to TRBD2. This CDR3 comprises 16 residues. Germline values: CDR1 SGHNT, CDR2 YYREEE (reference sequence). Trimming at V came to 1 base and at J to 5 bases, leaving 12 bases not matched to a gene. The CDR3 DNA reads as TGTGCCAGCAGCTTGTCGAGGTGGGAGGGCCGCCACGAGCAGTACTTC. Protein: CASSLSRWEGRHEQYF.

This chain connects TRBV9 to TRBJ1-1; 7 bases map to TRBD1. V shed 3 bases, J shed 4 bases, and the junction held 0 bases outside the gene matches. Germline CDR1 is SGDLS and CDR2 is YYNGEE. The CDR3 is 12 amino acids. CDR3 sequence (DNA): TGTGCCAGCAGCGCAGGGGGCACTGAAGCTTTCTTT. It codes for CASSAGGTEAFF.

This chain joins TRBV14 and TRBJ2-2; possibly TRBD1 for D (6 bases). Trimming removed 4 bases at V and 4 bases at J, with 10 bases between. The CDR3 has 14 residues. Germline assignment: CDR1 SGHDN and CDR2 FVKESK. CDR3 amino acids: CASSRAGATGELFF. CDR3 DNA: TGTGCCAGCAGCCGAGCAGGGGCCACCGGGGAGCTGTTTTTT.

CDR3 sequence reads: CASSLGLAPYEQYF. For the CDR3, the DNA is TGTGCCAGCAGCCTGGGCCTAGCCCCCTACGAGCAGTACTTC. J is TRBJ2-7 and V is TRBV5-6; D is possibly TRBD2 (5 bases). The germline gives CDR1 SGHDT, CDR2 YYEEEE. The CDR3 is 14 residues long. Trimming left V 4 bases short and J 2 bases short, with 13 bases between.

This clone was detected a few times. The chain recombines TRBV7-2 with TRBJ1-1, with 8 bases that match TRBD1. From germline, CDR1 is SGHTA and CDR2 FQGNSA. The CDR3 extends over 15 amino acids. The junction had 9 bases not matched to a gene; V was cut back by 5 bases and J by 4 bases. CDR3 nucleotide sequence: TGTGCCAGCAGCGCGACAGGGGATGGTTTCACTGAAGCTTTCTTT. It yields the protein CASSATGDGFTEAFF.

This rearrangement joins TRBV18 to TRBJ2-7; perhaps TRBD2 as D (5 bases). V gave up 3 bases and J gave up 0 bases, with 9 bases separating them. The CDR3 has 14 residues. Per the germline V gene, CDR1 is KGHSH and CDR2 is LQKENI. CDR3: CASSPSGISYEQYF. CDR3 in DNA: TGTGCCAGCTCACCCTCGGGGATCTCCTACGAGCAGTACTTC.

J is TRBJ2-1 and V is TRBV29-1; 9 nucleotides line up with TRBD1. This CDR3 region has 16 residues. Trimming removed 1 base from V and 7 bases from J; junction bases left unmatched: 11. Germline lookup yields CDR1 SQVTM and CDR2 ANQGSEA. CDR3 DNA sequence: TGCAGCGTTGAAGTCGGGACAGGGCACCATTATAATGAGCAGTTCTTC. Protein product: CSVEVGTGHHYNEQFF.

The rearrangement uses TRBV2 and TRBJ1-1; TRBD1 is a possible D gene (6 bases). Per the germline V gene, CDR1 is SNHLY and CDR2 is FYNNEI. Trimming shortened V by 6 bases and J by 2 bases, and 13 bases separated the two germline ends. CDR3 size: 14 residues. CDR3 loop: CASSYGTTNTEAFF. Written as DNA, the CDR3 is TGTGCCAGCAGCTACGGGACAACTAACACTGAAGCTTTCTTT.

CDR3 region: CASSSLGDNSGNTIYF. The DNA for the CDR3 is TGCGCCAGCAGCTCTCTGGGGGACAACTCTGGAAACACCATATATTTT. The chain has TRBV5-1 and TRBJ1-3; tentative D call: TRBD1 (6 bases). Germline V gene sequence: CDR1 SGHRS, CDR2 YFSETQ. Trimming took off 3 bases at V and 0 bases at J, with 13 bases between the two ends. CDR3 length: 16 amino acids.

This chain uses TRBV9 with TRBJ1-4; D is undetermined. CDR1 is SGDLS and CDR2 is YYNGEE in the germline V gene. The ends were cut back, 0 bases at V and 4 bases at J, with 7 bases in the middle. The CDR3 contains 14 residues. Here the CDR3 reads CASSVGSINEKLFF. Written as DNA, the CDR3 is TGTGCCAGCAGCGTAGGGAGTATTAATGAAAAACTGTTTTTT.

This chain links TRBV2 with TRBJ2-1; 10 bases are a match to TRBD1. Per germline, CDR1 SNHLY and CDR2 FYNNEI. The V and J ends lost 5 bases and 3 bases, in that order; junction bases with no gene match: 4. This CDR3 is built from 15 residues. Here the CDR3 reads CASSQRTGGYNEQFF. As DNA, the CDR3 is TGTGCCAGCAGTCAAAGGACAGGGGGCTACAATGAGCAGTTCTTC.

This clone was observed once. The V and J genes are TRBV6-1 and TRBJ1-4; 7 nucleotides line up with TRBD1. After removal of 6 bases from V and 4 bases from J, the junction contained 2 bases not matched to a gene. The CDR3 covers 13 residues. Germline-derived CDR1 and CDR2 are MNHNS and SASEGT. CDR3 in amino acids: CASRTGFNEKLFF. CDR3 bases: TGTGCCAGCAGGACAGGGTTTAATGAAAAACTGTTTTTT.

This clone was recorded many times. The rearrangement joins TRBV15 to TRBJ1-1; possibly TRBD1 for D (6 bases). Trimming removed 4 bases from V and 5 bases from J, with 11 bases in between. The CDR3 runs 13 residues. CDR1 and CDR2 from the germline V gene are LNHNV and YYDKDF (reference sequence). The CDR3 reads CATSTTGLTEAFF. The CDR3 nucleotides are TGTGCCACCAGCACAACAGGGCTAACTGAAGCTTTCTTT. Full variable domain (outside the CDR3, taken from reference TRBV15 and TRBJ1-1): DAMVIQNPRYQVTQFGKPVTLSCSQTLNHNVMYWYQQKSSQAPKLLFHYYDKDFNNEADTPDNFQSRRPNTSFCFLDIRSPGLGDTAMYLCATSTTGLTEAFFGQGTRLTVV.